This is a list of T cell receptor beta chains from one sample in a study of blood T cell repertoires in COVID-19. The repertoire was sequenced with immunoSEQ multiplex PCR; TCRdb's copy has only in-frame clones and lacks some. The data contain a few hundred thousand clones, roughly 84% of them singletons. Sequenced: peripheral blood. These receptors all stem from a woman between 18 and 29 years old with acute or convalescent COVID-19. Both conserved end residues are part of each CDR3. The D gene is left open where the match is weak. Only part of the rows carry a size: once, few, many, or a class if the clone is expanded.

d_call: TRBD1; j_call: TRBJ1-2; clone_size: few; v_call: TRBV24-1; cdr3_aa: CATNGQGRGYTF; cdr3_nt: TGTGCCACGAACGGACAGGGCCGAGGCTACACCTTC
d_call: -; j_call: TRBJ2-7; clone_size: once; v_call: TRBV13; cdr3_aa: CASSFLGEQYF; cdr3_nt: TGTGCCAGCAGCTTTCTAGGCGAGCAGTACTTC
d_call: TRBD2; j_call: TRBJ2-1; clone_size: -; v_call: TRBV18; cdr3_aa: CASSQAGGSNEQFF; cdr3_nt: TGTGCCAGCTCACAAGCGGGAGGTTCTAATGAGCAGTTCTTC
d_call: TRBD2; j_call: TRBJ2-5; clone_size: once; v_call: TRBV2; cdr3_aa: CATPSGRSRLETQYF; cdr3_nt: TGTGCCACCCCTAGCGGGAGGAGTCGACTGGAGACCCAGTACTTC
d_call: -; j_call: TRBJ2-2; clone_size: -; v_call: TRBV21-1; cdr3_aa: CASNPPGHKFTGELFF; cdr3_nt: TGTGCCAGCAACCCACCGGGACACAAATTCACCGGGGAGCTGTTTTTT
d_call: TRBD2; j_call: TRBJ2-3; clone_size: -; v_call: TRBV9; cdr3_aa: CASSVGVAGDPTDTQYF; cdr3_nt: TGTGCCAGCAGCGTAGGGGTAGCGGGAGATCCAACAGATACGCAGTATTTT
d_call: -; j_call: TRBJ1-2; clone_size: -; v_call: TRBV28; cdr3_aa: CASSPTYRVLSGYTF; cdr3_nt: TGTGCCAGCAGTCCCACCTACAGGGTCCTTAGCGGCTACACCTTC
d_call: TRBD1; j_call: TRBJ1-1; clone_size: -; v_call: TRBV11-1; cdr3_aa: CASSLQGAQNTEAFF; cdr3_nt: TGTGCCAGCAGCTTGCAGGGGGCCCAGAACACTGAAGCTTTCTTT
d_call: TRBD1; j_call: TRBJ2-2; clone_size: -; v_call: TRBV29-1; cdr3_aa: CSVGNGGTGERELFF; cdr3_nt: TGCAGCGTTGGAAATGGGGGAACAGGGGAGAGGGAGCTGTTTTTT
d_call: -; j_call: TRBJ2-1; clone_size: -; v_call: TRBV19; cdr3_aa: CASSIRGSSYNEQFF; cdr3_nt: TGTGCCAGTAGTATTAGGGGGAGCTCCTACAATGAGCAGTTCTTC
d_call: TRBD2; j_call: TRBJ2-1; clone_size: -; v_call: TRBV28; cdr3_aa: CASSLSVAGVNEQFF; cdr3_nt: TGTGCCAGCAGTTTAAGTGTAGCGGGAGTGAATGAGCAGTTCTTC
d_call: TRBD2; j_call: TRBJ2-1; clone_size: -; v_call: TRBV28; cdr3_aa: CASSAPSGSRRFF; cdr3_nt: TGTGCCAGCAGTGCACCCAGCGGGAGTCGGCGGTTCTTC
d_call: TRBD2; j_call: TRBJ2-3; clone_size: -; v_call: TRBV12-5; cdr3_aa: CASGLGLAGGFDTQYF; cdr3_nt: TGTGCTAGTGGCCTGGGACTAGCGGGAGGATTTGATACGCAGTATTTT
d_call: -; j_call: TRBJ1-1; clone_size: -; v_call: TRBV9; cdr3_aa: CASSSGGGTEAFF; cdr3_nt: TGTGCCAGCAGCTCCGGGGGGGGAACTGAAGCTTTCTTT
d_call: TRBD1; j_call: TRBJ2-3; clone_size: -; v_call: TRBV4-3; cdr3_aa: CASSQVPGTGDADTQYF; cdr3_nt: TGCGCCAGCAGCCAAGTTCCCGGGACAGGGGACGCAGATACGCAGTATTTT
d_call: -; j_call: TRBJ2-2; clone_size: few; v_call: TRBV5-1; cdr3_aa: CASSFSIVLAGELFF; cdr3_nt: TGCGCCAGCAGCTTTTCTATAGTGTTGGCCGGGGAGCTGTTTTTT
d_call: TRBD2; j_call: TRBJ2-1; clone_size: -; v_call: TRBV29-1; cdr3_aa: CSVPREGRNNEQFF; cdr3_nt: TGCAGCGTCCCCCGGGAGGGCCGGAACAATGAGCAGTTCTTC
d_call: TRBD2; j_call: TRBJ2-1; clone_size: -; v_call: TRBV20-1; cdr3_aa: CSASPGLAGDYSDEQFF; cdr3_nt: TGCAGTGCTAGTCCGGGACTAGCGGGAGACTACAGCGATGAGCAGTTCTTC
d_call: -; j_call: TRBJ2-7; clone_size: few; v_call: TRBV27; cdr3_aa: CASSFSGRYEQYF; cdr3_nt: TGTGCCAGCAGTTTTTCGGGTCGCTACGAGCAGTACTTC
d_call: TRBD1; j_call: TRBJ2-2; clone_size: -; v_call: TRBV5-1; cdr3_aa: CASSDRVGSGELFF; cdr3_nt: TGCGCCAGCAGCGACAGGGTGGGTTCCGGGGAGCTGTTTTTT
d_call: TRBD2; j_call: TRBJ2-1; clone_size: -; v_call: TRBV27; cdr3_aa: CASSWGTSANNEQFF; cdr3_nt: TGTGCCAGCAGCTGGGGGACTAGCGCCAACAATGAGCAGTTCTTC
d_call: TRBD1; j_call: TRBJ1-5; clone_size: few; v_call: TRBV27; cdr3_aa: CASSLRQGDQPQHF; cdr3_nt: TGTGCCAGCAGTCTAAGACAGGGTGATCAGCCCCAGCATTTT
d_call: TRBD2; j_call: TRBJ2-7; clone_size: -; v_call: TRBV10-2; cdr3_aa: CASRGLTSPDEQYF; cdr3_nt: TGCGCCAGCAGGGGATTGACTAGCCCAGACGAGCAGTACTTC
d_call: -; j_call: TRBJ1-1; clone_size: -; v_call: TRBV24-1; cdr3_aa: CATKGVHTEAFF; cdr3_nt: TGTGCCACCAAGGGGGTTCACACTGAAGCTTTCTTT
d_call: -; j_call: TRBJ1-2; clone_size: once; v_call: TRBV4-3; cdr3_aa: CASSQDLYYYGYTF; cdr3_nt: TGCGCCAGCAGCCAAGATCTGTATTACTATGGCTACACCTTC
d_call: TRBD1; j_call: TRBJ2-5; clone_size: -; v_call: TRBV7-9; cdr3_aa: CASSLEQGVAQYF; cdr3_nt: TGTGCCAGCAGCTTAGAACAGGGGGTGGCCCAGTACTTC